Below, 3 T cell receptor beta chains from the same sample are listed, as sequenced in a study of identical twins. TCRdb used MiXCR to reprocess the 5' RACE reads, holding one entry per CDR3 protein. In the table there are 1.5 million or so distinct CDR3 sequences, 25% to 35% of which are singletons. Sequenced: cord blood. Every receptor here comes from a newborn girl in good health.

This clonotype has only a few counts. The V and J genes are TRBV20-1 and TRBJ2-1, with 8 bases aligning to TRBD2. CDR1 is DFQATT and CDR2 is SNEGSKA in the germline V gene (reference sequence). This CDR3 region has 14 residues. V shed 2 bases, J shed 7 bases, and the junction held 7 bases outside the gene matches. This CDR3 reads CSARYRAGGNEQFF. CDR3 DNA sequence: TGCAGTGCTAGATACCGGGCGGGGGGAAATGAGCAGTTCTTC.

This clonotype was counted between two and nine times. The V call is TRBV4-2, the J call TRBJ2-3, with D unresolved. Germline V lookup: CDR1 LGHNA, CDR2 YNFKEQ. The CDR3 totals 17 residues. The V end was cut by 3 bases, the J end by 5 bases, with 21 bases between. The CDR3 nucleotides are TGTGCCAGCAGCCAGGCTCGAGCAAGAGGAGTCGGAGATACGCAGTATTTT. Translated: CASSQARARGVGDTQYF.

V gene TRBV28 combines with J gene TRBJ1-5, with D possibly TRBD1 on 5 matching bases. The CDR3 is 16 residues long. Germline V CDR1 and CDR2: MDHEN, SYDVKM. V was clipped by 2 bases and J by 4 bases, with 15 bases between them. The CDR3 region is CASSLSPTVTNQPQHF. DNA for the CDR3: TGTGCCAGCAGTTTAAGTCCGACAGTAACGAATCAGCCCCAGCATTTT.